The 25 T cell receptor beta chains below come from one sample, sequenced in a study of T cell changes during pregnancy in multiple sclerosis. Here immunoSEQ multiplex PCR was the method, and the copy in TCRdb shows in-frame clones only, minus some. The data show over 25,000 clones, 80% to 90% seen once. The sample in question was CD8+ T cells from peripheral blood mononuclear cells, obtained in the third trimester of pregnancy. The receptors derive from a female donor with multiple sclerosis, enrolled in a pregnancy study.

V and J are TRBV11-2 and TRBJ2-7; 9 bases align to TRBD2. J gave up 7 bases and V 4 bases, and 14 bases lay outside the gene matches. This CDR3 has 16 amino acids. Per the germline V gene, CDR1 is SGHAT and CDR2 is FQNNGV. CDR3 sequence reads: CASSSSPVAGAKEQYF. CDR3 sequence (DNA): TGTGCCAGCAGCTCCTCCCCGGTAGCGGGAGCAAAAGAGCAGTACTTC.

The V and J genes are TRBV19 and TRBJ2-1, with 7 bases aligning to TRBD1. Germline V lookup: CDR1 LNHDA, CDR2 SQIVND (reference sequence). The CDR3 is made up of 15 amino acids. Unmatched junction bases numbered 13, after V lost 5 bases and J lost 9 bases. The CDR3 coding sequence is TGTGCCAGTAGTGTACAGGGGATGATAATTAGTGAGCAGTTCTTC. Amino acids: CASSVQGMIISEQFF.

V usage is TRBV19 and J usage is TRBJ1-5; TRBD1 aligns across 7 bases. Germline V gives CDR1 LNHDA, CDR2 SQIVND (reference sequence). J lost 4 bases, V lost 4 bases, and 4 bases had no gene match. CDR3 size: 14 residues. CDR3 nucleotides: TGTGCCAGTAGTAGACAGGGTTGGAATCAGCCCCAGCATTTT. It encodes CASSRQGWNQPQHF.

V is TRBV7-9 and J is TRBJ2-1; 7 nucleotides align to TRBD1. The CDR3 spans 14 residues. The germline gives CDR1 SEHNR, CDR2 FQNEAQ (reference sequence). With 3 bases clipped from V and 5 bases from J, the junction kept 4 bases outside the gene matches. The CDR3: CASSLGDRDNEQFF. CDR3 nucleotide sequence: TGTGCCAGCAGCTTGGGGGACAGAGACAATGAGCAGTTCTTC.

V and J are TRBV7-9 and TRBJ2-5; 14 nucleotides align to TRBD2. CDR1 is SEHNR, CDR2 FQNEAQ, per germline (reference sequence). This CDR3 has 18 amino acids. Trimming removed 3 bases from V and 5 bases from J; junction bases left unmatched: 11. CDR3 region: CASSFPGLAGEGAETQYF. CDR3 bases: TGTGCCAGCAGCTTCCCGGGACTAGCGGGAGAAGGGGCGGAGACCCAGTACTTC.

Only a few counts were recorded for this clone. This rearrangement joins TRBV6-5 to TRBJ2-7, with D perhaps TRBD2 (6 bases). Trimming stripped 0 bases from V and 4 bases from J, with 13 bases between. Looked up from germline, CDR1 is MNHEY and CDR2 is SVGAGI. The CDR3 runs 15 residues. For the CDR3, the DNA is TGTGCCAGCAGTTACTCACGGGGGAGTAGGTACGAGCAGTACTTC. This gives the protein CASSYSRGSRYEQYF.

The rearrangement links TRBV7-2 to TRBJ1-1; D gene unclear. CDR3 length: 12 amino acids. V lost 6 bases and J 6 bases, leaving 11 bases between the germline ends. The germline V gene has CDR1 SGHTA and CDR2 FQGNSA. As DNA, the CDR3 is TGTGCCAGCAGGGGCCTCCCCGCTGAAGCTTTCTTT. This gives the protein CASRGLPAEAFF. Supplemented by reference TRBV7-2 and TRBJ1-1, the full variable domain reads GAGVSQSPSNKVTEKGKDVELRCDPISGHTALYWYRQSLGQGLEFLIYFQGNSAPDKSGLPSDRFSAERTGGSVSTLTIQRTQQEDSAVYLCASRGLPAEAFFGQGTRLTVV.

Notes on this clone: Other DNA sequences within the sample encode an identical CDR3. The chain has TRBV5-1 and TRBJ1-1; D gene ambiguous. The CDR3 totals 14 residues. Germline CDR1 and CDR2: SGHRS and YFSETQ. Trimming left V 0 bases short and J 1 base short, with 7 bases between. DNA for the CDR3: TGCGCCAGCAGCTTGGGAACGGGGAACACTGAAGCTTTCTTT. It encodes CASSLGTGNTEAFF. Complete variable domain (other parts from reference TRBV5-1 and TRBJ1-1): KAGVTQTPRYLIKTRGQQVTLSCSPISGHRSVSWYQQTPGQGLQFLFEYFSETQRNKGNFPGRFSGRQFSNSRSEMNVSTLELGDSALYLCASSLGTGNTEAFFGQGTRLTVV.

The table lists this clone with a few counts. This chain connects TRBV5-6 to TRBJ1-1; the D gene is possibly TRBD1 (6 bases). Trimming removed 2 bases at V and 11 bases at J, with 19 bases between. Germline V gives CDR1 SGHDT, CDR2 YYEEEE. This CDR3 has 14 amino acids. The CDR3 region has the DNA TGTGCCAGCAGCTTTGGGACACCACAGATCGTGGCTTTCTTT. Its translation is CASSFGTPQIVAFF.

The chain links TRBV6-1 to TRBJ2-7, with 10 bases that match TRBD1. This CDR3 is 15 amino acids long. Germline CDR1 and CDR2: MNHNS and SASEGT. Germline trimming cut 6 bases from V and 5 bases from J; bases unmatched to any gene: 10. For the CDR3, the DNA is TGTGCCAGCAGGCTGGGACAGGGGTTCGCTAACGAGCAGTACTTC. This encodes CASRLGQGFANEQYF.

This clone appeared once. This rearrangement joins TRBV2 to TRBJ1-2; D is unresolved. V dropped 8 bases and J dropped 6 bases, with 19 bases sitting between them. The CDR3 has 14 residues. Per the germline V gene, CDR1 is SNHLY and CDR2 is FYNNEI. The CDR3 sequence is CASPSGRGLNGYTF. CDR3 sequence (DNA): TGTGCCAGCCCGTCGGGCAGAGGGTTGAATGGCTACACCTTC.

The chain employs TRBV18 and TRBJ1-3, with a weak D call TRBD1 (5 bases). Germline V gene data show CDR1 as KGHSH and CDR2 as LQKENI. Deletions cut 3 bases from V and 3 bases from J, with 15 bases between. The CDR3 runs 16 residues. The CDR3 DNA reads TGTGCCAGCTCACCCGACAGTGCGTTTGGTGGAAACACCATATATTTT. Amino acid sequence: CASSPDSAFGGNTIYF. Based on the CDR3 plus reference TRBV18 and TRBJ1-3, the full variable domain is NAGVMQNPRHLVRRRGQEARLRCSPMKGHSHVYWYRQLPEEGLKFMVYLQKENIIDESGMPKERFSAEFPKEGPSILRIQQVVRGDSAAYFCASSPDSAFGGNTIYFGEGSWLTVV.

V gene TRBV27 combines with J gene TRBJ2-7; 9 positions agree with TRBD1. Germline V gives CDR1 MNHEY, CDR2 SMNVEV (reference sequence). The junction had 4 bases not matched to a gene; V was cut back by 4 bases and J by 3 bases. This CDR3 comprises 14 residues. The CDR3 region has the DNA TGTGCCAGCAGTTCCCGACAGGGGGGCTACGAGCAGTACTTC. Protein product: CASSSRQGGYEQYF.

The rearrangement joins TRBV15 to TRBJ2-3, with 8 positions matching TRBD2. This CDR3 is 15 amino acids long. Germline lookup yields CDR1 LNHNV and CDR2 YYDKDF (reference sequence). J gave up 0 bases and V 5 bases, and 4 bases lay outside the gene matches. DNA of the CDR3: TGTGCCACCAGCTACAGCGGGGGCAGCACAGATACGCAGTATTTT. It is translated as CATSYSGGSTDTQYF.

The chain links TRBV27 to TRBJ2-7, with 10 bases aligning to TRBD2. Germline V lookup: CDR1 MNHEY, CDR2 SMNVEV (reference sequence). This CDR3 comprises 14 residues. Germline trimming cut 4 bases from V and 3 bases from J; bases unmatched to any gene: 3. CDR3 region: CASSWASGGYEQYF. CDR3 sequence (DNA): TGTGCCAGCAGTTGGGCTAGCGGGGGCTACGAGCAGTACTTC.

The V call is TRBV15, the J call TRBJ1-1; D unresolved. Germline V lookup: CDR1 LNHNV, CDR2 YYDKDF (reference sequence). V lost 1 base and J lost 0, with 9 bases in between. CDR3 length: 15 amino acids. As DNA, the CDR3 is TGTGCCACCAGCAGAGGAGAGGGTGTGAACACTGAAGCTTTCTTT. This encodes CATSRGEGVNTEAFF.

The chain employs TRBV11-2 and TRBJ1-2; D unresolved. This CDR3 contains 15 residues. The V gene's germline CDR1 is SGHAT and CDR2 FQNNGV. Trimming pared 0 bases from V and 6 bases from J, leaving 14 bases between. This CDR3 reads CASSLELGSRDGYTF. CDR3 bases: TGTGCCAGCAGCTTAGAACTTGGCTCCCGGGATGGCTACACCTTC.

This rearrangement joins TRBV5-4 to TRBJ2-4, with no clear D. This CDR3 has 16 residues. Germline CDR1 is SGHNT and CDR2 is YYREEE (reference sequence). Trimming cost V 4 bases and J 0 bases, with 14 bases left between them. This CDR3 is CASSVPELLAKNIQYF. The CDR3 DNA reads as TGTGCCAGCAGCGTGCCGGAGCTGTTAGCCAAAAACATTCAGTACTTC.

The rearrangement joins TRBV19 to TRBJ2-2; D may be TRBD2 (6 bases). Trimming pared 3 bases from V and 3 bases from J, leaving 11 bases between. Germline V gene data show CDR1 as LNHDA and CDR2 as SQIVND (reference sequence). The CDR3 is made up of 15 amino acids. Here the CDR3 reads CASSIIAGYTGELFF. DNA for the CDR3: TGTGCCAGTAGTATCATCGCGGGGTACACCGGGGAGCTGTTTTTT.

The chain joins TRBV5-1 to TRBJ1-1; unclear D gene. The V and J ends lost 0 bases and 8 bases respectively, with 11 bases between them. This CDR3 has 13 amino acids. Germline V gene data show CDR1 as SGHRS and CDR2 as YFSETQ. The CDR3 loop reads CASSLAGGQEAFF. The CDR3 region has the DNA TGCGCCAGCAGCTTGGCGGGAGGGCAGGAAGCTTTCTTT.

The gene calls are TRBV10-3 and TRBJ2-2; 8 bases agree with TRBD1. Germline-derived CDR1 and CDR2 are ENHRY and SYGVKD. After removal of 6 bases from V and 4 bases from J, the junction contained 1 base not matched to a gene. This CDR3 spans 13 amino acids. In DNA form, the CDR3 reads TGTGCCATCAGCGACAGGGGCACCGGGGAGCTGTTTTTT. Protein product: CAISDRGTGELFF.

This chain uses TRBV12-5 with TRBJ2-1; D is perhaps TRBD1 (5 bases). This CDR3 comprises 15 residues. Trimming shortened V by 7 bases and J by 1 base, and 14 bases separated the two germline ends. Germline lookup yields CDR1 LGHNT and CDR2 FRNRAP. CDR3 region: CASAQDRLSYNEQFF. The CDR3, as DNA: TGTGCTAGTGCCCAAGACAGATTGTCCTACAATGAGCAGTTCTTC.

J is TRBJ2-2 and V is TRBV5-4; 9 bases agree with TRBD2. Trimming cost V 2 bases and J 5 bases; bases outside gene matches: 16. The germline CDR1 and CDR2 sequences are SGHNT and YYREEE (reference sequence). The CDR3 is 19 amino acids. The CDR3 region is CASSFRQGWYTSGTGELFF. CDR3 sequence (DNA): TGTGCCAGCAGCTTCCGACAGGGATGGTATACTAGCGGGACCGGGGAGCTGTTTTTT. Full variable domain (outside the CDR3, taken from reference TRBV5-4 and TRBJ2-2): ETGVTQSPTHLIKTRGQQVTLRCSSQSGHNTVSWYQQALGQGPQFIFQYYREEENGRGNFPPRFSGLQFPNYSSELNVNALELDDSALYLCASSFRQGWYTSGTGELFFGEGSRLTVL.

The gene calls are TRBV4-1 and TRBJ2-4, with 7 bases aligning to TRBD1. The CDR3 consists of 15 residues. Germline lookup yields CDR1 MGHRA and CDR2 YSYEKL. Losses at the gene ends were 0 bases for V and 5 bases for J; bases not matched to a gene: 4. The CDR3 region has the DNA TGCGCCAGCAGCCAAGAGGACAGGCCCCAAAACATTCAGTACTTC. This encodes CASSQEDRPQNIQYF.

A single count supports this clone. The chain recombines TRBV12-1 with TRBJ1-1; the DNA was not compared with TRBD1, the D call given in the table. TRBV12-1 is assigned pseudogene status. The CDR3 is made up of 13 amino acids. CDR3 region: CASSFQGIAEAFF. The CDR3 DNA reads as TGTGCCAGCAGCTTTCAGGGGATCGCTGAAGCTTTCTTT.